Presented here are 12 T cell receptor beta chains from one specimen sequenced in a study of blood T cell repertoires in COVID-19. The table came from immunoSEQ multiplex PCR; TCRdb's copy has only in-frame clones and leaves some out. Of approximately 170,000 clones in the sample, 80% to 95% were seen once. Sequencing was done on a sample of peripheral blood. The receptors stem from a woman aged 60-75 years with COVID-19, enrolled during active disease.

This chain uses TRBV6-5 with TRBJ2-7; D is perhaps TRBD1 (5 bases). CDR3 length equals 11 residues. Trimming pared 7 bases from V and 3 bases from J, leaving 7 bases between. The germline CDR1 and CDR2 sequences are MNHEY and SVGAGI. The chain's CDR3 is CASKGVYEQYF. Here the CDR3 DNA reads TGTGCCAGCAAAGGGGTCTACGAGCAGTACTTC.

This chain connects TRBV24-1 to TRBJ2-2; D is undetermined. Germline CDR1 is KGHDR and CDR2 is SFDVKD. Trimming left V 4 bases short and J 7 bases short, with 12 bases between. The CDR3 length is 14 residues. CDR3 nucleotide sequence: TGTGCCACCAGTGACCCGAACCGCGACGGGGAGCTGTTTTTT. This gives the protein CATSDPNRDGELFF.

J is TRBJ2-3 and V is TRBV4-2; D is possibly TRBD1 (5 bases). The CDR3 length is 14 residues. Germline loops: CDR1 LGHNA, CDR2 YNFKEQ. Trimming shortened V by 0 bases and J by 5 bases, and 9 bases separated the two germline ends. The CDR3: CASSQDGARDTQYF. The CDR3 nucleotides read TGTGCCAGCAGCCAAGATGGGGCTAGAGATACGCAGTATTTT.

The V and J genes are TRBV19 and TRBJ1-5; D is unresolved. This CDR3 spans 15 amino acids. V lost 1 base to trimming and J lost 1 base, with 8 bases between them. Germline V lookup: CDR1 LNHDA, CDR2 SQIVND (reference sequence). Here the CDR3 reads CASSIVPASNQPQHF. In DNA form, the CDR3 reads TGTGCCAGTAGTATAGTCCCTGCGAGCAATCAGCCCCAGCATTTT.

The chain uses TRBV7-9 and TRBJ2-2; tentatively, D is TRBD1 (5 bases). The germline V gene encodes CDR1 SEHNR and CDR2 FQNEAQ (reference sequence). V gave up 0 bases and J gave up 1 base, with 9 bases separating them. The CDR3 runs 16 residues. CDR3 loop: CASSLAQGGNTGELFF. The CDR3 DNA reads as TGTGCCAGCAGCTTAGCCCAGGGTGGGAACACCGGGGAGCTGTTTTTT.

The chain carries TRBV5-6 and TRBJ1-1; maybe TRBD1 (5 bases). The CDR3 spans 14 residues. The ends were cut back, 0 bases at V and 5 bases at J, with 11 bases in the middle. The germline gives CDR1 SGHDT, CDR2 YYEEEE. The CDR3 spells CASSLAGGRTEAFF. The CDR3 DNA is TGTGCCAGCAGCTTGGCTGGGGGGAGAACTGAAGCTTTCTTT.

The chain employs TRBV4-3 and TRBJ1-6; D remains unclear. The CDR3 loop spans 16 amino acids. Germline CDR1 is LGHNA and CDR2 is YSLEER. Trimming pared 0 bases from V and 5 bases from J, leaving 11 bases between. The DNA of the CDR3 is TGCGCCAGCAGCCAAGAACGCTCAGATGATAATTCACCCCTCCACTTT. It codes for CASSQERSDDNSPLHF.

The chain carries TRBV2 and TRBJ1-2, with D uncertain. The ends were cut back, 1 base at V and 5 bases at J, with 5 bases in the middle. CDR3 size: 12 residues. Germline CDR1 SNHLY, CDR2 FYNNEI. The CDR3 loop reads CASSEGLYGYTF. The CDR3 DNA reads TGTGCCAGCAGTGAAGGGCTGTATGGCTACACCTTC.

The chain joins TRBV7-2 to TRBJ2-5; maybe TRBD1 (7 bases). CDR1 and CDR2 from the germline V gene are SGHTA and FQGNSA. V was trimmed by 5 bases and J by 7 bases, leaving 20 bases between them. CDR3 length: 15 residues. The CDR3 nucleotides read TGTGCCAGCAGCCGCGCCCAGGGGGGCATCGGGACCCAGTACTTC. Amino acid sequence: CASSRAQGGIGTQYF.

The chain joins TRBV29-1 to TRBJ1-2; no definite D call. V shed 7 bases and J shed 4 bases, with 10 bases lying between them. Germline lookup yields CDR1 SQVTM and CDR2 ANQGSEA. This CDR3 has 11 residues. The CDR3 DNA follows: TGCAGCGGACGGGAGACCTATGGCTACACCTTC. Translating it yields CSGRETYGYTF.

V gene TRBV5-1 combines with J gene TRBJ2-3; no firm D call. This CDR3 region has 12 residues. Germline CDR1 reads SGHRS; CDR2 reads YFSETQ. The V end lost 5 bases, the J end lost 4 bases, and 8 bases lay between the germline ends. In DNA form, the CDR3 reads TGCGCCAGCAGTCTAGGAGCAGATACGCAGTATTTT. Translated, it gives CASSLGADTQYF.

This rearrangement joins TRBV12-3 or TRBV12-4 to TRBJ2-7; 7 bases line up with TRBD1. V shed 4 bases and J 7 bases; nucleotides not matched to a gene: 1. The CDR3 covers 11 residues. The CDR3 reads CASSSDREQYF. The CDR3 nucleotides read TGTGCCAGCAGTTCGGACAGGGAGCAGTACTTC.